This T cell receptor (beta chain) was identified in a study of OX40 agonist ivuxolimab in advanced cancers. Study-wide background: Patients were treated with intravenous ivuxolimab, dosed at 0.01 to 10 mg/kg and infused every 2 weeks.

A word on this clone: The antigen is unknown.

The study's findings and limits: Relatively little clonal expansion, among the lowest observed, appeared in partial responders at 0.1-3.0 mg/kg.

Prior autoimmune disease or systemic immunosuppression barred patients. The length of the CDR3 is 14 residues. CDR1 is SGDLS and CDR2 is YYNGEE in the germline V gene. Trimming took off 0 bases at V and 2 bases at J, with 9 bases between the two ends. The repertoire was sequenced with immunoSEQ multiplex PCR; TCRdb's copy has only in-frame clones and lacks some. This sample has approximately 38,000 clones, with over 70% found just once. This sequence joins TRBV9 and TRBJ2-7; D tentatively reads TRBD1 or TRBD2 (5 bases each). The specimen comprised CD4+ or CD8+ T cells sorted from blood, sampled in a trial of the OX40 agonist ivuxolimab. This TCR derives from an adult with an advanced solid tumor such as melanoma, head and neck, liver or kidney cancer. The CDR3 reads CASSVAWGPYEQYF. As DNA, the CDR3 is TGTGCCAGCAGCGTAGCTTGGGGACCCTACGAGCAGTACTTC.